The rows below give T cell receptor beta chains drawn from one sample of a study of identifying expanded T cells in peripheral blood. Generated by immunoSEQ multiplex PCR, the TCRdb table keeps only in-frame clones and is missing some. The sample lists nearly 60,000 clones, about nine tenths occurring once. Sequencing was done on a sample of blood. The receptors here all came from a person between 18 and 75 years old in good health. Both conserved end residues are trimmed from each CDR3.

V | CDR3
TRBV9 | ASSVVFGGEQF
TRBV13 | ASSPGGDAYNEQF
TRBV6-5 | ASSILSGSGYT
TRBV5-1 | ASSPLGANTGELF
TRBV10-2 | ASSDLAGGAYEQF
TRBV6-5 | ASSYPGLAGRHLQY
TRBV6-6 | ASSLSRELVVGYT
TRBV19 | ASMRGPDYGYT
TRBV29-1 | SVDEGD
TRBV6-5 | ASSYGPSGWNEQF
TRBV1 | TSSQEGRTSYNEQF
TRBV18 | ASSPRTSGSSPYNEQF
TRBV12-5 | ASGLGQGANEKLF
TRBV28 | ASSSTSGSGSEQY
TRBV27 | ASSFRSGDPLSGRLGHEQF
TRBV5-6 | ASSSHRQGQY
TRBV7-2 | ASSFRGQAYNEQF
TRBV9 | ASSGGLAGGLNEQY
TRBV11-3 | ASSLQGSGELF
TRBV25-1 | ASSPLGGEETQY
TRBV28 | ASSWAGLYGYT
TRBV7-9 | ASSSAGADTQY
TRBV2 | ASSESASGGTLETQY
TRBV6-1 | ASNQWGAAEAF
TRBV7-2 | ASSIAGGRINEQF
TRBV28 | ASSPGGDINIQY
TRBV27 | ASRTNSNQPQH
TRBV5-4 | ASSLWGGPNEQY
TRBV30 | AWSVQGGNTIY
TRBV5-1 | ASSAGTTNVEAF
TRBV7-2 | ASSLVETQY
TRBV7-8 | ASSSDRGDSPLH
TRBV19 | ASSNQGKGTYEQY
TRBV7-6 | ASRRGDRQETQY
TRBV7-9 | ASSLGQGQAYEQY
TRBV7-2 | ASSLYSTGASGNTIY
TRBV5-1 | ASSLVGTSEETQY
TRBV28 | ACWGIGNEQF
TRBV28 | ASSEVAGDSYNEQF
TRBV4-3 | ASSIGPRVGEQF
TRBV5-6 | ASKTGGYTEAF
TRBV9 | ASSVSNTGELF
TRBV2 | ASDRANYGYT
TRBV28 | ASSSGPLATEAF
TRBV7-2 | ASSLAHSYGYT
TRBV7-2 | ASSLTGGSNVAGN
TRBV18 | ASSLGGLREQY
TRBV2 | ASSEIGNPGAPFDQPQH